This passage covers 17 T cell receptor beta chains from one sample sequenced in a study of blood T cell repertoires in COVID-19. Assay used: immunoSEQ multiplex PCR; TCRdb lists only in-frame clones, some missing. The table has 150,000 to 250,000 clones, 79% seen once. Sequenced material: peripheral blood. These receptors were collected from a woman aged 40 to 55 with COVID-19, enrolled during active disease.

The chain combines TRBV5-1 with TRBJ2-3; 10 bases align to TRBD1. In germline, CDR1 is SGHRS, CDR2 YFSETQ. This CDR3 region has 15 residues. The junction had 2 bases not matched to a gene; V was cut back by 0 bases and J by 4 bases. CDR3 nucleotide sequence: TGCGCCAGCAGCTTGGGAGGACAGGGGGCAGATACGCAGTATTTT. Its protein product is CASSLGGQGADTQYF.

This rearrangement joins TRBV10-3 to TRBJ1-2; tentative D call: TRBD1 (6 bases). Trimming shortened V by 4 bases and J by 6 bases, and 9 bases separated the two germline ends. CDR1 ENHRY and CDR2 SYGVKD come from the germline V gene. This CDR3 has 12 amino acids. CDR3: CAISAQGDGYTF. The CDR3 DNA reads as TGTGCCATCAGTGCACAGGGCGATGGCTACACCTTC.

The CDR3 DNA sequence: TGTGCCAGCAGCCTACCGGGACAGGGGAGCTATGGCTACACCTTC. This codes for CASSLPGQGSYGYTF. This sequence joins TRBV6-5 and TRBJ1-2, with 10 positions matching TRBD1. The length of the CDR3 is 15 residues. V was clipped by 6 bases and J by 4 bases; unmatched bases: 8. Germline CDR1 MNHEY, CDR2 SVGAGI.

This sequence joins TRBV5-4 and TRBJ1-1; D perhaps matches TRBD1 (6 bases). The CDR3 loop spans 13 amino acids. The V gene lost 4 bases and the J gene lost 3 bases, with 10 bases spanning the gap. Per germline, CDR1 SGHNT and CDR2 YYREEE (reference sequence). As DNA, the CDR3 is TGTGCCAGCAGCCACAGGGTACACACTGAAGCTTTCTTT. Its protein product is CASSHRVHTEAFF. Combining the CDR3 with reference TRBV5-4 and TRBJ1-1 gives the whole variable domain ETGVTQSPTHLIKTRGQQVTLRCSSQSGHNTVSWYQQALGQGPQFIFQYYREEENGRGNFPPRFSGLQFPNYSSELNVNALELDDSALYLCASSHRVHTEAFFGQGTRLTVV.

The chain is built from TRBV9 and TRBJ2-1, with 9 nucleotides matching TRBD2. This CDR3 spans 16 amino acids. The junction had 12 bases not matched to a gene; V was cut back by 3 bases and J by 8 bases. The germline V gene encodes CDR1 SGDLS and CDR2 YYNGEE. The CDR3 loop is CASSAGGRGGLYEQFF. CDR3 DNA sequence: TGTGCCAGCAGCGCCGGCGGGCGGGGGGGCCTCTATGAGCAGTTCTTC.

This clone was seen a handful of times. The chain recombines TRBV27 with TRBJ2-7; TRBD2 agrees at 9 bases. J gave up 7 bases and V 4 bases, and 11 bases lay outside the gene matches. CDR1 is MNHEY and CDR2 is SMNVEV in the germline V gene (reference sequence). The CDR3 runs 15 residues. The CDR3 DNA follows: TGTGCCAGCAGTTATCAAGCGGGAGGCCCCGGGGAGCAGTACTTC. Its translation: CASSYQAGGPGEQYF.

The chain links TRBV5-1 to TRBJ2-7; the D gene is possibly TRBD1 (5 bases). Trimming shortened V by 3 bases and J by 0 bases, and 7 bases separated the two germline ends. This CDR3 has 13 residues. Germline-derived CDR1 and CDR2 are SGHRS and YFSETQ. The CDR3 DNA sequence: TGCGCCAGCAGCTCGACAGTCTCCTACGAGCAGTACTTC. Protein sequence: CASSSTVSYEQYF.

The CDR3 loop is CASSQLGGDSTDTQYF. CDR3 nucleotide sequence: TGTGCCAGCAGCCAGCTGGGCGGGGACAGCACAGATACGCAGTATTTT. The chain couples TRBV14 to TRBJ2-3; the D gene is possibly TRBD2 (6 bases). V was trimmed by 3 bases and J by 0 bases, leaving 13 bases between them. CDR1 and CDR2 (germline): SGHDN, FVKESK. The CDR3 consists of 16 residues. Variable domain in full (rest from reference TRBV14 and TRBJ2-3): EAGVTQFPSHSVIEKGQTVTLRCDPISGHDNLYWYRRVMGKEIKFLLHFVKESKQDESGMPNNRFLAERTGGTYSTLKVQPAELEDSGVYFCASSQLGGDSTDTQYFGPGTRLTVL.

The J gene is TRBJ2-1, the V gene TRBV3-1 (or the pseudogene TRBV3-2); D is possibly TRBD1 (5 bases). Germline V gives CDR1 LGHDT, CDR2 YNNKEL (reference sequence). This CDR3 comprises 15 residues. Trimming removed 0 bases at V and 4 bases at J, with 10 bases between. The CDR3 DNA is TGTGCCAGCAGCCAAGACTGGGCAGGGTACAATGAGCAGTTCTTC. Amino acid sequence: CASSQDWAGYNEQFF.

This rearrangement joins TRBV12-2 to TRBJ2-7; the table calls TRBD2, which could not be checked here. TRBV12-2 corresponds to a pseudogene. The CDR3 sequence is 14 residues long. CDR3 amino acids: CASRPGTSGNEQYF. The CDR3 bases are TGTGCAAGTCGCCCAGGGACTAGCGGAAACGAGCAGTACTTC.

This clone turned up a few times. The chain uses TRBV10-3 and TRBJ1-6; perhaps TRBD1 as D (5 bases). V lost 7 bases and J lost 6, with 10 bases in between. Germline V gene sequence: CDR1 ENHRY, CDR2 SYGVKD. The CDR3 extends over 13 amino acids. The DNA of the CDR3 is TGTGCCATCAATGCGGACACTAATTCACCCCTCCACTTT. This codes for CAINADTNSPLHF.

The V gene is TRBV23-1, the J gene TRBJ1-3; D is ambiguous. TRBV23-1 is reported as an ORF; its role is uncertain. CDR3 length: 14 residues. V was cut by 8 bases and J by 0 bases, with 11 bases left in between. Here the CDR3 reads CASGRAPSGNTIYF. The CDR3 DNA is TGCGCCAGCGGGCGGGCTCCCTCTGGAAACACCATATATTTT.

Remarks on this clone: This CDR3 is also generated by other DNA sequences in the sample. The V and J genes are TRBV5-1 and TRBJ2-7, with 9 bases fitting TRBD2. The CDR3 contains 15 residues. Per the germline V gene, CDR1 is SGHRS and CDR2 is YFSETQ. The V and J ends lost 4 bases and 4 bases, in that order; junction bases with no gene match: 9. For the CDR3, the DNA is TGCGCCAGCAGCCCCGGCGGGACTAGCACGTACGAGCAGTACTTC. Translating it yields CASSPGGTSTYEQYF.

The genes are TRBV4-2 and TRBJ2-1, with 15 bases lining up with TRBD2. V shed 7 bases, J shed 13 bases, and the junction held 11 bases outside the gene matches. This CDR3 has 15 amino acids. Looked up from germline, CDR1 is LGHNA and CDR2 is YNFKEQ. CDR3 loop: CASTSKGLAGGNQFF. In DNA form, the CDR3 reads TGTGCCAGCACCTCTAAGGGACTAGCGGGAGGAAATCAGTTCTTC.

The chain employs TRBV19 and TRBJ2-3; D is possibly TRBD1 (5 bases). Germline V gene sequence: CDR1 LNHDA, CDR2 SQIVND (reference sequence). CDR3 size: 15 residues. V was cut by 5 bases and J by 3 bases, with 15 bases left in between. For the CDR3, the DNA is TGTGCCAGTAGTGTGCAGGGAAGTAGGACAGATACGCAGTATTTT. The encoded protein is CASSVQGSRTDTQYF.

The V and J genes are TRBV30 and TRBJ1-5; 7 bases fit TRBD1. The length of the CDR3 is 15 residues. The junction had 6 bases not matched to a gene; V was cut back by 1 base and J by 3 bases. CDR1 and CDR2 from the germline V gene are GTSNPN and SVGIG (reference sequence). The CDR3 DNA is TGTGCCTGGAGTGGGCCCGGGACAGTCAATCAGCCCCAGCATTTT. This translates into CAWSGPGTVNQPQHF.

This chain joins TRBV29-1 and TRBJ2-5, with D possibly being TRBD1 (5 bases). CDR3 length equals 12 residues. Germline V gene lookup returns CDR1 SQVTM and CDR2 ANQGSEA. V was clipped by 4 bases and J by 5 bases, with 11 bases between them. In DNA form, the CDR3 reads TGCAGCGTTGGCCTACCAGGGGAGACCCAGTACTTC. Amino acids: CSVGLPGETQYF.